This TCR beta chain was sequenced in a study of T cell repertoires in cytomegalovirus infection. Study as a whole: Carrying CMV and the relevant HLA type showed in public TCR beta signatures. The study's findings and limits: Frequencies of public TCR beta families were cumulated, and this identified carriers of CMV plus the relevant HLA. HLA-C-restricted CMV clonotypes gave the most frequent clonotype in two of eight donors.

This CDR3 is 16 amino acids long. CDR1 and CDR2 from the germline V gene are MDHEN and SYDVKM. Deletions cut 1 base from V and 4 bases from J, with 13 bases between. Using its own MiXCR run on the reads, TCRdb lists one record per CDR3 protein. The sample has 46,000 or so distinct CDR3 sequences; approximately 20% are singletons. This clonotype has at least ten counts. Its antigen is currently unknown. The chain employs TRBV28 and TRBJ2-2; D uncertain. The sample consisted of PBMCs, sequenced either directly or after in vitro stimulation (not recorded which). The source of this sequence is a human donor in good health (CMV status not recorded). Some clones in this sample may be carry-over from other donors' samples. In DNA, the CDR3 is TGTGCCAGCAGTTTATTGTACCCGGATACCACCGGGGAGCTGTTTTTT. Its translation: CASSLLYPDTTGELFF.